Listed here are 24 T cell receptor beta chains from one sample, sequenced in a study of T cell repertoires in aging, cancer and after chemotherapy. Multiplex touch-down PCR with TRB-A/B primers amplified rearranged V-D-J TRB sequences. One entry per CDR3 protein results from TCRdb running MiXCR on the multiplex PCR reads. The sample includes several thousand distinct CDR3 sequences, about 32% seen only once; the top ten take approximately 30%. Peripheral blood genomic DNA, not sorted cells or RNA, was the template. The sample was blood. These receptors were obtained from a human donor with a blood cancer.

The chain couples TRBV6-2 or TRBV6-3 to TRBJ1-5; D gene ambiguous. V lost 6 bases to trimming and J lost 1 base, with 7 bases between them. The CDR3 is 13 residues long. The germline gives CDR1 MNHEY, CDR2 SVGEGT. The CDR3 coding sequence is TGTGCCAGCAGCTTGTTAAGCAATCAGCCCCAGCATTTT. Its protein is CASSLLSNQPQHF.

The V and J genes are TRBV12-3 or TRBV12-4 and TRBJ2-5; D may correspond to TRBD1 or TRBD2 (7 bases each). The CDR3 consists of 14 residues. V gave up 5 bases and J gave up 5 bases, with 15 bases separating them. This CDR3 reads CASSPQGRVETQYF. In nucleotides, the CDR3 is TGTGCCAGCAGTCCACAGGGGAGGGTGGAGACCCAGTACTTC.

This clonotype was observed a few times. This chain links TRBV6-6 with TRBJ2-1, with unresolved D. Trimming removed 0 bases at V and 3 bases at J, with 6 bases between. Germline V gene sequence: CDR1 MNHNY, CDR2 SVGAGI (reference sequence). The CDR3 contains 14 residues. The CDR3 nucleotides are TGTGCCAGCAGTTACTCGAAATACTACAATGAGCAGTTCTTC. Its protein product is CASSYSKYYNEQFF.

This chain uses TRBV5-4 with TRBJ1-2; the match to TRBD1 covers 8 bases. Germline CDR1 and CDR2: SGHNT and YYREEE (reference sequence). This CDR3 region has 15 residues. J gave up 4 bases and V 4 bases, and 9 bases lay outside the gene matches. The CDR3 reads CASSSKGQAVYGYTF. CDR3 DNA sequence: TGTGCCAGCAGCAGCAAGGGACAGGCTGTCTATGGCTACACCTTC. The whole variable domain, remainder taken from reference TRBV5-4 and TRBJ1-2, is ETGVTQSPTHLIKTRGQQVTLRCSSQSGHNTVSWYQQALGQGPQFIFQYYREEENGRGNFPPRFSGLQFPNYSSELNVNALELDDSALYLCASSSKGQAVYGYTFGSGTRLTVV.

J is TRBJ1-2 and V is TRBV13, with D perhaps matching TRBD1 (6 bases). The CDR3 totals 15 residues. Per germline, CDR1 PRHDT and CDR2 FYEKMQ (reference sequence). The V and J ends lost 1 base and 5 bases respectively, with 14 bases between them. CDR3 amino acids: CASSLAQGFGYGYTF. The CDR3 DNA follows: TGTGCCAGCAGCTTAGCTCAGGGGTTTGGGTATGGCTACACCTTC.

CDR3 DNA sequence: TGTGCCATACTACTAGCGGGAGCCGATGAGCAGTTCTTC. It codes for CAILLAGADEQFF. The rearrangement links TRBV6-6 to TRBJ2-1, with 11 positions matching TRBD2. There are 13 residues in the CDR3. CDR1 and CDR2 from the germline V gene are MNHNY and SVGAGI (reference sequence). Unmatched junction bases numbered 7, after V lost 10 bases and J lost 8 bases.

The genes are TRBV7-9 and TRBJ1-2; no firm D call. The germline V gene encodes CDR1 SEHNR and CDR2 FQNEAQ (reference sequence). This CDR3 is 12 amino acids long. V lost 4 bases to trimming and J lost 6 bases, with 9 bases between them. The CDR3 sequence is CASSYLTHGYTF. Written as DNA, the CDR3 is TGTGCCAGCAGCTACCTGACCCATGGCTACACCTTC. Looking up the rest from reference TRBV7-9 and TRBJ1-2 gives the full variable domain: DTGVSQNPRHKITKRGQNVTFRCDPISEHNRLYWYRQTLGQGPEFLTYFQNEAQLEKSRLLSDRFSAERPKGSFSTLEIQRTEQGDSAMYLCASSYLTHGYTFGSGTRLTVV.

This clonotype was found a few times. The chain joins TRBV12-3 or TRBV12-4 to TRBJ2-3; 12 nucleotides agree with TRBD2. V trimming: 6 bases; J trimming: 0 bases; junction bases outside the gene matches: 7. This CDR3 region has 17 residues. In nucleotides, the CDR3 is TGTGCCAGCAGAAGACTAGCGGGGGACCTCAGCACAGATACGCAGTATTTT. This translates into CASRRLAGDLSTDTQYF.

This clonotype came up a few times. The junction does not match germline at one end; this may be a read error. The genes are TRBV6-1 and TRBJ2-3, with TRBD1 as a possible D gene (6 bases). Germline V gives CDR1 MNHNS, CDR2 SASEGT. The CDR3 is made up of 14 amino acids. The CDR3 loop reads CASSYSRGTDTQYF. The CDR3 nucleotides are TGTGCCAGCAGTTACTCCAGGGGCACGGATACGCAGTATTTT.

V is TRBV7-9 and J is TRBJ2-2, with D maybe TRBD2 (6 bases). The V gene's germline CDR1 is SEHNR and CDR2 FQNEAQ (reference sequence). The CDR3 contains 13 residues. V gave up 3 bases and J gave up 7 bases, with 9 bases separating them. The CDR3 DNA is TGTGCCAGCAGCTTTTGGCGGGACGGGGAGCTGTTTTTT. It specifies CASSFWRDGELFF.

V is TRBV19 and J is TRBJ2-1, with a possible D match to TRBD2 (6 bases). Germline V gives CDR1 LNHDA, CDR2 SQIVND (reference sequence). V lost 3 bases and J 5 bases, leaving 11 bases between the germline ends. The CDR3 has 14 amino acids. The CDR3 region has the DNA TGTGCCAGTAGTATTGGCGGGGCTAACAATGAGCAGTTCTTC. Its translation: CASSIGGANNEQFF.

This clonotype is labeled medium-sized. V usage is TRBV6-5 and J usage is TRBJ2-2; a weak D match, TRBD2 (6 bases). Germline V gene lookup returns CDR1 MNHEY and CDR2 SVGAGI. The CDR3 sequence is 14 residues long. Trimming took off 6 bases at V and 6 bases at J, with 14 bases between the two ends. The CDR3 nucleotides read TGTGCCAGCAGGCTGACTAGAATGTCCGGGGAGCTGTTTTTT. Its protein is CASRLTRMSGELFF.

This clonotype has a handful of counts. DNA for the CDR3: TGTGCCAGCAGCTCCCCGGTAAGGGGGACAGGTGACAATCAGCCCCAGCATTTT. Its protein product is CASSSPVRGTGDNQPQHF. This rearrangement joins TRBV7-9 to TRBJ1-5; 8 nucleotides align to TRBD1. The CDR3 spans 18 residues. Germline CDR1 SEHNR, CDR2 FQNEAQ (reference sequence). The J segment lost 3 bases and the V segment lost 4 bases, leaving 14 bases of the junction unmatched.

This clonotype was seen a single time. This chain links TRBV4-3 with TRBJ1-2; no firm D call. V was trimmed by 0 bases and J by 5 bases, leaving 13 bases between them. Germline V gene sequence: CDR1 LGHNA, CDR2 YSLEER. This CDR3 has 15 amino acids. The CDR3: CASSQEVRVTYGYTF. CDR3 DNA: TGCGCCAGCAGCCAAGAAGTACGGGTTACGTATGGCTACACCTTC.

This chain links TRBV12-3 or TRBV12-4 with TRBJ1-5; no definite D call. The CDR3 runs to 12 residues. V was trimmed by 4 bases and J by 6 bases, leaving 7 bases between them. As DNA, the CDR3 is TGTGCCAGCAGTTGGGGAACTCAGCCCCAGCATTTT. Translated: CASSWGTQPQHF.

This clonotype was counted only a few times. This chain joins TRBV7-2 and TRBJ2-5; D uncertain. Trimming took off 3 bases at V and 3 bases at J, with 11 bases between the two ends. This CDR3 has 14 residues. CDR1 and CDR2 from the germline V gene are SGHTA and FQGNSA. Written as DNA, the CDR3 is TGTGCCAGCAGCTTTCAAGGGTTAGAAGAGACCCAGTACTTC. Translated, it gives CASSFQGLEETQYF.

This chain links TRBV6-5 with TRBJ2-7; unclear D gene. The CDR3 has 10 amino acids. Trimming removed 8 bases from V and 9 bases from J, with 11 bases in between. Looked up from germline, CDR1 is MNHEY and CDR2 is SVGAGI. CDR3 in amino acids: CASGDFLQYF. The CDR3 DNA sequence: TGTGCCAGCGGAGACTTCCTGCAGTACTTC.

With regard to this clonotype: A clone one base away is much larger, so this may be a read error. The rearrangement joins TRBV5-4 to TRBJ2-1, with D unclear. This CDR3 contains 13 residues. With 4 bases removed from V and 10 bases from J, the gap between germline ends came to 15 bases. Germline V gene data show CDR1 as SGHNT and CDR2 as YYREEE (reference sequence). The CDR3 DNA follows: TGTGCCAGCAGCCAGACTGTTACCTACGAGCAGTTCTTC. This encodes CASSQTVTYEQFF.

The chain has TRBV5-1 and TRBJ2-1, with D uncertain. This CDR3 has 13 amino acids. Trimming removed 2 bases from V and 6 bases from J, with 9 bases in between. Germline V gene data show CDR1 as SGHRS and CDR2 as YFSETQ. The CDR3 sequence: CASSLFVGNEQFF. CDR3 nucleotide sequence: TGCGCCAGCAGCTTATTTGTGGGCAATGAGCAGTTCTTC. Full variable domain (rest looked up from reference TRBV5-1 and TRBJ2-1): KAGVTQTPRYLIKTRGQQVTLSCSPISGHRSVSWYQQTPGQGLQFLFEYFSETQRNKGNFPGRFSGRQFSNSRSEMNVSTLELGDSALYLCASSLFVGNEQFFGPGTRLTVL.

V usage is TRBV10-3 and J usage is TRBJ1-4; D gene uncertain. Germline CDR1 is ENHRY and CDR2 is SYGVKD. V lost 0 bases, J lost 0 bases, and 8 bases lay in between. This CDR3 has 16 residues. Written as DNA, the CDR3 is TGTGCCATCAGTGAGTCTGGCGGTGCAACTAATGAAAAACTGTTTTTT. Translation: CAISESGGATNEKLFF.

The chain joins TRBV6-1 to TRBJ1-5, with D tentatively TRBD1 (6 bases). Trimming took off 7 bases at V and 8 bases at J, with 18 bases between the two ends. The CDR3 runs to 14 residues. Germline CDR1 is MNHNS and CDR2 is SASEGT. In nucleotides, the CDR3 is TGTGCCAGCACGGCGGGGGACAAAGAGGAGCCCCAGCATTTT. This translates into CASTAGDKEEPQHF.

This sequence joins TRBV15 and TRBJ2-1, with D possibly being TRBD1 (5 bases). Trimming removed 1 base at V and 4 bases at J, with 11 bases between. The CDR3 extends over 15 amino acids. Germline V gene sequence: CDR1 LNHNV, CDR2 YYDKDF (reference sequence). The CDR3 DNA reads as TGTGCCACCAGCAGAGCGGCAGGGCGGTACAATGAGCAGTTCTTC. Protein product: CATSRAAGRYNEQFF.

Comment on this clonotype: This may be a read error, as it is one base from a much larger clone. The chain combines TRBV29-1 with TRBJ2-3, with 7 positions matching TRBD2. CDR3 size: 13 residues. J was trimmed by 8 bases and V by 1 base; bases with no gene match: 6. Germline V lookup: CDR1 SQVTM, CDR2 ANQGSEA. Written as DNA, the CDR3 is TGCAGCGTTGAAGCGGGAGGCGGGGTTACGCAGTATTTT. It is translated as CSVEAGGGVTQYF.

The rearrangement uses TRBV7-6 and TRBJ2-1; D gene ambiguous. V lost 5 bases and J 0 bases, leaving 14 bases between the germline ends. The CDR3 totals 16 residues. Looked up from germline, CDR1 is SGHVS and CDR2 is FNYEAQ. CDR3 in DNA: TGTGCCAGCAGCCCTAGGACGGCTACCTCCTACAATGAGCAGTTCTTC. Amino acids: CASSPRTATSYNEQFF. Filled out from reference TRBV7-6 and TRBJ2-1, the complete variable domain reads GAGVSQSPRYKVTKRGQDVALRCDPISGHVSLYWYRQALGQGPEFLTYFNYEAQQDKSGLPNDRFSAERPEGSISTLTIQRTEQRDSAMYRCASSPRTATSYNEQFFGPGTRLTVL.